This T cell receptor beta chain appears in the sequencing data of a study of OX40 agonist ivuxolimab in advanced cancers. About the research overall: Patients received the agonistic anti-OX40 (CD134) antibody ivuxolimab. Prior anti-PD-1, anti-PD-L1 or anti-CTLA-4 therapy was allowed; less than 45% had some. Study-level findings and limits: It was also the case that some nonresponders had low normalized T-cell clonal expansion.

Produced via immunoSEQ multiplex PCR; TCRdb's table is partial and in-frame only. The repertoire holds tens of thousands of clones, with 70% to 90% as singletons. The CDR3 contains 14 residues. Germline CDR1 LNHDA, CDR2 SQIVND (reference sequence). Trimming pared 3 bases from V and 0 bases from J, leaving 8 bases between. This clone was found once. Its antigen remains unidentified. Prior autoimmune disease or systemic immunosuppression barred patients. Specimen: CD4+ or CD8+ T cells sorted from blood, collected in a trial of the OX40 agonist ivuxolimab. The V and J genes are TRBV19 and TRBJ1-1; D is uncertain. The receptor was isolated from an adult with an advanced solid tumor such as melanoma, head and neck, liver or kidney cancer. The CDR3 spells CASSIQIMNTEAFF. The CDR3, as DNA: TGTGCCAGTAGTATCCAGATTATGAACACTGAAGCTTTCTTT.